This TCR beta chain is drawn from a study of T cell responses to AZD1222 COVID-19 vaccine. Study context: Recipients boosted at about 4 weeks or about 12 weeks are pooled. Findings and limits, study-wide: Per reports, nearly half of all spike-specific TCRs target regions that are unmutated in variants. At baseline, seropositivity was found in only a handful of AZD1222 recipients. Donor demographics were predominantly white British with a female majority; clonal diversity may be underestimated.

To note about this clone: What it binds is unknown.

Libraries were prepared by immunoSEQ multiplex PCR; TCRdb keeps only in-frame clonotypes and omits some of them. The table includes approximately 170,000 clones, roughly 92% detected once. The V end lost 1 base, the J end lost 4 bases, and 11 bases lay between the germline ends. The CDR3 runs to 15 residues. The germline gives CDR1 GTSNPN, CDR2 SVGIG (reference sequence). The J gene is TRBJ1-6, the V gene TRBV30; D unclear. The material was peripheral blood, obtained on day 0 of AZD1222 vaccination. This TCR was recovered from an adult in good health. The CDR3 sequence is CAWSGRARYNSPLHF. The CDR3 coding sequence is TGTGCCTGGAGTGGAAGGGCACGATATAATTCACCCCTCCACTTT. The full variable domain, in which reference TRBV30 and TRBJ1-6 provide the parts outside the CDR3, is SQTIHQWPATLVQPVGSPLSLECTVEGTSNPNLYWYRQAAGRGLQLLFYSVGIGQISSEVPQNLSASRPQDRQFILSSKKLLLSDSGFYLCAWSGRARYNSPLHFGNGTRLTVT.